This T cell receptor beta chain is drawn from a study of blood T cell repertoires in COVID-19. Across the study: The cDNA or gDNA used as material had been derived from T cells, B-cell-depleted T cells, or PBMCs.

Each participant's cohort was designated according to participant-reported clinical history. Authors' processing steps: Reference gene primer amplification gave nucleated cell count estimates. The repertoire was sequenced with immunoSEQ multiplex PCR; TCRdb's copy has only in-frame clones and lacks some. V, J and clone size reflect that table, while D and trimming were determined from the DNA. This table holds about 140,000 clones, nearly 80% found once. The TCR comes from a woman aged 45-65 years who had recovered from COVID-19. Input material: PBMCs or T cells enriched from blood (not recorded which).

This CDR3 is CASRYRQGNYGYTF. CDR3 coding DNA: TGTGCCAGCAGGTATAGACAGGGGAACTATGGCTACACCTTC. V usage is TRBV28 and J usage is TRBJ1-2; 8 positions match TRBD1. The CDR3 has 14 residues. CDR1 is MDHEN, CDR2 SYDVKM, per germline. J was trimmed by 2 bases and V by 6 bases; bases with no gene match: 5.